Below are 27 T cell receptor beta chains sequenced from a single sample in a study of cytomegalovirus exposure and HLA in healthy donors. The PCR made use of 60 Vbeta and 13 Jbeta primers. Some clones are missing from TCRdb's copy, which holds only in-frame ones; the method was immunoSEQ multiplex PCR. The sample consists of about 130,000 clones, less than 10% of them appearing once. Sequencing was performed on PBMCs. These receptors all stem from a man aged 45-65 years in good health and CMV-seronegative.

This clone showed up just a few times. V gene TRBV19 combines with J gene TRBJ2-2; perhaps TRBD2 as D (7 bases). The V gene's germline CDR1 is LNHDA and CDR2 SQIVND (reference sequence). The length of the CDR3 is 12 residues. Trimming removed 3 bases at V and 13 bases at J, with 12 bases between. The CDR3 spells CASSMGGPVLFF. The CDR3 DNA is TGTGCCAGTAGTATGGGGGGGCCGGTGCTGTTTTTT. Full variable domain (outside the CDR3, taken from reference TRBV19 and TRBJ2-2): DGGITQSPKYLFRKEGQNVTLSCEQNLNHDAMYWYRQDPGQGLRLIYYSQIVNDFQKGDIAEGYSVSREKKESFPLTVTSAQKNPTAFYLCASSMGGPVLFFGEGSRLTVL.

V and J are TRBV4-1 and TRBJ1-4; maybe TRBD1 (6 bases). Germline assignment: CDR1 MGHRA and CDR2 YSYEKL. V gave up 3 bases and J gave up 8 bases, with 16 bases separating them. This CDR3 has 15 amino acids. The CDR3 is CASSHSRDIGEKLFF. The CDR3 nucleotides read TGCGCCAGCAGCCATAGCCGGGACATCGGAGAAAAACTGTTTTTT.

In the case of this clone: Germline is not matched at one junction end, which may reflect a read error. The rearrangement joins TRBV7-7 to TRBJ1-1; D call uncertain. The CDR3 covers 13 residues. Per germline, CDR1 SSHAT and CDR2 FNYEAQ (reference sequence). CDR3 coding DNA: TGTGCTAGCAGCTTAACGGTGAACACTGAAGCTTTCTTT. It specifies CASSLTVNTEAFF.

This chain connects TRBV30 to TRBJ2-6, with TRBD2 matching over 7 bases. The CDR3 sequence is 13 residues long. Germline CDR1 and CDR2: GTSNPN and SVGIG (reference sequence). The V gene end was trimmed by 6 bases and the J gene end by 4 bases; junction bases not matched to a gene: 3. The CDR3 protein is CACSGSGANVLTF. CDR3 nucleotide sequence: TGTGCCTGTAGCGGGTCCGGGGCCAACGTCCTGACTTTC. The full variable domain, its missing parts supplied by reference TRBV30 and TRBJ2-6, is SQTIHQWPATLVQPVGSPLSLECTVEGTSNPNLYWYRQAAGRGLQLLFYSVGIGQISSEVPQNLSASRPQDRQFILSSKKLLLSDSGFYLCACSGSGANVLTFGAGSRLTVL.

This clone showed up just a few times. V is TRBV5-4 and J is TRBJ1-2; 10 nucleotides line up with TRBD1. Trimming at V came to 4 bases and at J to 2 bases, leaving 5 bases not matched to a gene. The CDR3 length is 15 residues. Looked up from germline, CDR1 is SGHNT and CDR2 is YYREEE (reference sequence). As DNA, the CDR3 is TGTGCCAGCAGCCGGGACAGGGGAACCAACTATGGCTACACCTTC. This sequence encodes CASSRDRGTNYGYTF.

This clone was picked up a small number of times. This sequence joins TRBV2 and TRBJ2-7, with D unclear. The V end lost 6 bases, the J end lost 0 bases, and 12 bases lay between the germline ends. The CDR3 extends over 14 amino acids. Germline V lookup: CDR1 SNHLY, CDR2 FYNNEI. In DNA, the CDR3 is TGTGCCAGCAGCGCTCAGGCCAGCTCCTACGAGCAGTACTTC. Protein product: CASSAQASSYEQYF.

There are a few counts of this clone. The gene calls are TRBV7-2 and TRBJ1-3; D call uncertain. The germline gives CDR1 SGHTA, CDR2 FQGNSA. Trimming stripped 1 base from V and 0 bases from J, with 4 bases between. The CDR3 is 14 residues long. CDR3 sequence (DNA): TGTGCCAGCAGCTTAGTCAGCTCTGGAAACACCATATATTTT. It codes for CASSLVSSGNTIYF.

This clone was recorded a few times. The J gene is TRBJ1-5, the V gene TRBV28, with D unresolved. The CDR3 runs 14 residues. Germline assignment: CDR1 MDHEN and CDR2 SYDVKM. The V and J ends lost 7 bases and 1 base respectively, with 11 bases between them. Here the CDR3 reads CASMEAASNQPQHF. CDR3 nucleotide sequence: TGTGCCAGCATGGAGGCGGCGAGCAATCAGCCCCAGCATTTT. The full variable domain, completed using reference TRBV28 and TRBJ1-5, is DVKVTQSSRYLVKRTGEKVFLECVQDMDHENMFWYRQDPGLGLRLIYFSYDVKMKEKGDIPEGYSVSREKKERFSLILESASTNQTSMYLCASMEAASNQPQHFGDGTRLSIL.

This clone appeared a few times. The chain uses TRBV19 and TRBJ1-1; 10 positions agree with TRBD1. The CDR3 is made up of 18 amino acids. Per germline, CDR1 LNHDA and CDR2 SQIVND (reference sequence). V lost 3 bases to trimming and J lost 5 bases; unmatched junction nucleotides: 15. The CDR3 DNA reads TGTGCCAGTAGTATGAGGAACGGTGGGACAGGGGAGGGTACTGAAGCTTTCTTT. It specifies CASSMRNGGTGEGTEAFF. Full variable domain (missing parts from reference TRBV19 and TRBJ1-1): DGGITQSPKYLFRKEGQNVTLSCEQNLNHDAMYWYRQDPGQGLRLIYYSQIVNDFQKGDIAEGYSVSREKKESFPLTVTSAQKNPTAFYLCASSMRNGGTGEGTEAFFGQGTRLTVV.

This clone showed up just a few times. This rearrangement joins TRBV29-1 to TRBJ1-1; TRBD1 matches at 8 bases. From germline, CDR1 is SQVTM and CDR2 ANQGSEA. The CDR3 consists of 16 residues. The J segment lost 4 bases and the V segment lost 1 base, leaving 11 bases of the junction unmatched. CDR3 DNA: TGCAGCGTTGAAGGTGCAGTCCGGACAGGGATCACTGAAGCTTTCTTT. This codes for CSVEGAVRTGITEAFF.

The rearrangement uses TRBV2 and TRBJ2-1, with D tentatively TRBD2 (5 bases). The V end was cut by 7 bases, the J end by 0 bases, with 13 bases between. From germline, CDR1 is SNHLY and CDR2 FYNNEI. The CDR3 is 15 amino acids. CDR3 sequence: CASTQGSSSYNEQFF. The CDR3 bases are TGTGCCAGCACCCAAGGGAGTAGCTCCTACAATGAGCAGTTCTTC.

This clone was counted a few times. This chain connects TRBV5-4 to TRBJ2-1; TRBD2 matches 10 bases. CDR3 length: 14 amino acids. From germline, CDR1 is SGHNT and CDR2 YYREEE (reference sequence). With 3 bases clipped from V and 8 bases from J, the junction kept 5 bases outside the gene matches. The CDR3 DNA reads as TGTGCCAGCAGCTGGTGGACTAGCGGCGATGAGCAGTTCTTC. This codes for CASSWWTSGDEQFF.

This clone has only a few counts. The gene calls are TRBV30 and TRBJ2-3; 9 nucleotides align to TRBD2. The V and J ends lost 1 base and 1 base, in that order; junction bases with no gene match: 3. The germline CDR1 and CDR2 sequences are GTSNPN and SVGIG (reference sequence). The CDR3 consists of 15 residues. The chain's CDR3 is CAWSAASGGTDTQYF. The DNA of the CDR3 is TGTGCCTGGAGTGCGGCTAGCGGGGGCACAGATACGCAGTATTTT.

The V call is TRBV28, the J call TRBJ1-2; 12 nucleotides align to TRBD1. The germline CDR1 and CDR2 sequences are MDHEN and SYDVKM. The J segment lost 8 bases and the V segment lost 4 bases, leaving 8 bases of the junction unmatched. CDR3 length: 15 amino acids. CDR3 nucleotides: TGTGCCAGCAGTTCGTGGGGACAGGGGGCCGGGGGCTACACCTTC. Encoded protein: CASSSWGQGAGGYTF.

This chain links TRBV7-2 with TRBJ1-1, with D tentatively TRBD1 (6 bases). Trimming pared 3 bases from V and 6 bases from J, leaving 11 bases between. Germline CDR1 and CDR2: SGHTA and FQGNSA. The CDR3 has 13 amino acids. The CDR3 bases are TGTGCCAGCAGCTTTGTGGGGGCCGCTGAAGCTTTCTTT. Protein: CASSFVGAAEAFF.

This clone has only a few counts. The chain has TRBV10-3 and TRBJ2-7; 9 bases fit TRBD2. V lost 5 bases and J lost 2; bases outside the gene matches: 19. CDR1 ENHRY and CDR2 SYGVKD come from the germline V gene. This CDR3 has 19 residues. The CDR3 DNA is TGTGCCATCAGTCCGGGGGAGAAGCTAGCGGGGTTGGATCCCTACGAGCAGTACTTC. It is translated as CAISPGEKLAGLDPYEQYF.

This clone was counted between two and nine times. V usage is TRBV28 and J usage is TRBJ2-7; 11 nucleotides agree with TRBD1. The CDR3 has 12 amino acids. The V gene's germline CDR1 is MDHEN and CDR2 SYDVKM. V shed 10 bases and J 4 bases; nucleotides not matched to a gene: 3. The CDR3 region has the DNA TGTGCCAAGGACAGGGGGCTTTACGAGCAGTACTTC. Translation: CAKDRGLYEQYF.

There are a few counts of this clone. As DNA, the CDR3 is TGCGCCAGCAGCCAAGATCGAGTAGATACGCAGTATTTT. Translation: CASSQDRVDTQYF. This chain connects TRBV4-1 to TRBJ2-3; no definite D call. Looked up from germline, CDR1 is MGHRA and CDR2 is YSYEKL. The CDR3 consists of 13 residues. V lost 0 bases to trimming and J lost 5 bases, with 6 bases between them.

V gene TRBV6-5 combines with J gene TRBJ2-1; 8 bases agree with TRBD2. Germline V gene data show CDR1 as MNHEY and CDR2 as SVGAGI. This CDR3 comprises 15 residues. The junction had 4 bases not matched to a gene; V was cut back by 2 bases and J by 4 bases. The chain's CDR3 is CASSYRTSGYNEQFF. In DNA, the CDR3 is TGTGCCAGCAGTTACCGAACTAGCGGATACAATGAGCAGTTCTTC.

This clone was counted between two and nine times. The chain couples TRBV7-2 to TRBJ2-5; D perhaps matches TRBD1 (6 bases). Germline CDR1 reads SGHTA; CDR2 reads FQGNSA. With 5 bases removed from V and 5 bases from J, the gap between germline ends came to 18 bases. The CDR3 is made up of 15 amino acids. The CDR3 protein is CASSQNQGPKETQYF. Written as DNA, the CDR3 is TGTGCCAGCAGCCAAAACCAGGGGCCGAAGGAGACCCAGTACTTC.

This clone was seen more than once but under ten times. The chain couples TRBV19 to TRBJ1-1; no definite D call. There are 13 residues in the CDR3. V was pared by 4 bases and J by 6 bases, with 12 bases between. Germline assignment: CDR1 LNHDA and CDR2 SQIVND (reference sequence). In DNA form, the CDR3 reads TGTGCCAGTAGTACAGTCCCAGGCGCTGAAGCTTTCTTT. This translates into CASSTVPGAEAFF.

The V call is TRBV7-3, the J call TRBJ2-7; D is unclear. With 5 bases removed from V and 0 bases from J, the gap between germline ends came to 8 bases. There are 13 residues in the CDR3. Germline V gene data show CDR1 as SGHTA and CDR2 as FQGTGA. The CDR3 protein is CASSPHSSYEQYF. The CDR3 DNA follows: TGTGCCAGCAGCCCTCATAGCTCCTACGAGCAGTACTTC.

The table lists this clone with a few counts. The rearrangement uses TRBV12-5 and TRBJ2-2; maybe TRBD1 (7 bases). Looked up from germline, CDR1 is LGHNT and CDR2 is FRNRAP. This CDR3 spans 15 amino acids. The V end lost 6 bases, the J end lost 3 bases, and 14 bases lay between the germline ends. This CDR3 reads CASGAGQLDTGELFF. The CDR3 region has the DNA TGTGCTAGTGGCGCGGGACAGCTTGACACCGGGGAGCTGTTTTTT. The variable domain in full, completed from reference TRBV12-5 and TRBJ2-2, reads DARVTQTPRHKVTEMGQEVTMRCQPILGHNTVFWYRQTMMQGLELLAYFRNRAPLDDSGMPKDRFSAEMPDATLATLKIQPSEPRDSAVYFCASGAGQLDTGELFFGEGSRLTVL.

This clone was detected a few times. The DNA of the CDR3 is TGCGCCAGCACTATGCCCCAGGGGTATGGCTACACCTTC. Encoded protein: CASTMPQGYGYTF. The chain uses TRBV10-2 and TRBJ1-2; maybe TRBD1 (6 bases). The germline V and J ends were trimmed by 7 bases and 5 bases, with 14 bases remaining between them. Germline assignment: CDR1 WSHSY and CDR2 SAAADI. The CDR3 totals 13 residues.

The chain links TRBV9 to TRBJ2-6; D possibly corresponds to TRBD2 (6 bases). The germline gives CDR1 SGDLS, CDR2 YYNGEE. The CDR3 is 17 residues long. Deletions cut 3 bases from V and 0 bases from J, with 13 bases between. CDR3 amino acids: CASSETATSSGANVLTF. The CDR3 coding sequence is TGTGCCAGCAGCGAGACGGCGACTAGCTCTGGGGCCAACGTCCTGACTTTC.

The rearrangement links TRBV6-5 to TRBJ1-4; the match to TRBD1 covers 9 bases. V dropped 6 bases and J dropped 8; count of bases not matched to a gene: 7. The CDR3 spans 14 residues. The germline V gene has CDR1 MNHEY and CDR2 SVGAGI. CDR3: CASRPQGAEEKLFF. CDR3 nucleotide sequence: TGTGCCAGCAGACCACAGGGGGCGGAGGAAAAACTGTTTTTT.

The chain combines TRBV7-3 with TRBJ2-5; 8 nucleotides align to TRBD2. CDR3 length equals 14 residues. Per the germline V gene, CDR1 is SGHTA and CDR2 is FQGTGA. V lost 4 bases to trimming and J lost 12 bases; unmatched junction nucleotides: 13. The CDR3 bases are TGTGCCAGCAGCTCCGCGACCGGGGGGGCAGAAAAGTACTTC. Its protein is CASSSATGGAEKYF.